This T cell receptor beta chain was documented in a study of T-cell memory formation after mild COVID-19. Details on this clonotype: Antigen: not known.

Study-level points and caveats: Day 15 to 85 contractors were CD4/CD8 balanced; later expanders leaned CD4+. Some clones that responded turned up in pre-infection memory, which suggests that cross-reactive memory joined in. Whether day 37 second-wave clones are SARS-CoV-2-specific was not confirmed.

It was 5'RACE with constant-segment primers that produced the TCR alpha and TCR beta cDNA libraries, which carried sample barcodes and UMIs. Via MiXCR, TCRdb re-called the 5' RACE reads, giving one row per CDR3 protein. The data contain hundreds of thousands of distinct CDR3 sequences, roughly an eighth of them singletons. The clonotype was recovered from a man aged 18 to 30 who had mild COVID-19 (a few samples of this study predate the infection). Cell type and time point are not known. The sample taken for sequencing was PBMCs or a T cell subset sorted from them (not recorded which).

DNA of the CDR3: TGTGCCAGCAGTGCGGGACTCTTCAGGTGGGGCTCCTACAATGAGCAGTTCTTC. This gives the protein CASSAGLFRWGSYNEQFF. The V gene is TRBV12-3 or TRBV12-4, the J gene TRBJ2-1, with TRBD2 as a possible D gene (6 bases). The germline V and J ends were trimmed by 5 bases and 0 bases, with 20 bases remaining between them. The CDR3 sequence is 18 residues long.